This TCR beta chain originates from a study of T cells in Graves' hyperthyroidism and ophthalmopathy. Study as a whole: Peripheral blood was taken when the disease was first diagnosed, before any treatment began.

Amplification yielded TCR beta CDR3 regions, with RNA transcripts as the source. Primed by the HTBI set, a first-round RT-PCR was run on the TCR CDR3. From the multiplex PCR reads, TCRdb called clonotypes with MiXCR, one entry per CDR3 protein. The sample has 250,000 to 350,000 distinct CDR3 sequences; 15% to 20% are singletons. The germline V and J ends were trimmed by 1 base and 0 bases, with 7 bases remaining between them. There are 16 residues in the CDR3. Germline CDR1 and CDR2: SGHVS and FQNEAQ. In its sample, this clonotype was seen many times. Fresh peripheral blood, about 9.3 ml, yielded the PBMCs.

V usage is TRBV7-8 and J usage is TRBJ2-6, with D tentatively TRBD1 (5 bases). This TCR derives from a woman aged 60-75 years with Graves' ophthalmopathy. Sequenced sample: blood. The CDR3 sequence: CASSLGGGSGANVLTF. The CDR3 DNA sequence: TGTGCCAGCAGCTTAGGGGGCGGCTCTGGGGCCAACGTCCTGACTTTC.